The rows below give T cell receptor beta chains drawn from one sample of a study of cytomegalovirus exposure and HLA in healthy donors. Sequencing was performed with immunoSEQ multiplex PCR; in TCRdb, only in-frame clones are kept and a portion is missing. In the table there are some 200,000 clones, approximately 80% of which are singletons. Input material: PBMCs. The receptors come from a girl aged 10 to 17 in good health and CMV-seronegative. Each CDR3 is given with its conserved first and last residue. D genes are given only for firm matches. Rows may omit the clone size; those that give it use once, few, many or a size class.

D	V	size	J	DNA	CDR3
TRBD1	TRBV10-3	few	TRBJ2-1	TGTGCCAGCCAGGGGGCCAATTACAATGAGCAGTTCTTC	CASQGANYNEQFF
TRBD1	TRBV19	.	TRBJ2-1	TGTGCCAGTAGTATAGTCCGGGACAGGGGTTTCCATGAGCAGTTCTTC	CASSIVRDRGFHEQFF
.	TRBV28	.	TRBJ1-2	TGTGCCACCTCACCCGCCGGGAGGGGGAACTATGGCTACACCTTC	CATSPAGRGNYGYTF
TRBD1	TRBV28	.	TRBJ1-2	TGTGCCAGCAGCAGACAGGGAGGCGCGTACTATGGCTACACCTTC	CASSRQGGAYYGYTF
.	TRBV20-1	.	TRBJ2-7	TGCAGTGCTGCCCGGGGCTACGAGCAGTACTTC	CSAARGYEQYF
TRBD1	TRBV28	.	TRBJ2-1	TGTGCCAGCAGTATCGGGACAGGGGGGGACAATGAGCAGTTCTTC	CASSIGTGGDNEQFF
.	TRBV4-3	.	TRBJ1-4	TGCGCCAGCAGCCCAGATATGGAAAAACTGTTTTTT	CASSPDMEKLFF
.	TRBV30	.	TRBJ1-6	TGTGCCTGGAGCCCGGGAGGGGGTAATTCACCCCTCCACTTT	CAWSPGGGNSPLHF
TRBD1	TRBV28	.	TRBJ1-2	TGTGCCAGCAGCTACTCGACAGGGGCTTCGGGCTATGGCTACACCTTC	CASSYSTGASGYGYTF
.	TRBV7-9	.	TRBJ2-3	TGTGCCAGCAGCTTACAGGAGGGCACAGATACGCAGTATTTT	CASSLQEGTDTQYF
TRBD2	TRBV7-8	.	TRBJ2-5	TGTGCCAGCAGCTTCCCTAGCGGTGAAGAGACCCAGTACTTC	CASSFPSGEETQYF
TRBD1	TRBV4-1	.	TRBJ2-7	TGCGCCAGCAGCCTCCGGGACAGGGGGCACGAGCAGTACTTC	CASSLRDRGHEQYF
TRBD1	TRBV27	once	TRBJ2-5	TGTGCCAGCAGTTCCGGGACAGTAAAAGAGACCCAGTACTTC	CASSSGTVKETQYF
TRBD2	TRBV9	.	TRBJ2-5	TGTGCCAGCAGCGTTACTAGCGGAAGGAGCCAAGAGACCCAGTACTTC	CASSVTSGRSQETQYF
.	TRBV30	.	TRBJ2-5	TGTGCCTGGAAATATTTTGGGGAAGCGGGAGAGACCCAGTACTTC	CAWKYFGEAGETQYF
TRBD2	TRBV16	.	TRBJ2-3	TGTGCCAGCAGCCAATTGGGGACTAGCTTCGATACGCAGTATTTT	CASSQLGTSFDTQYF
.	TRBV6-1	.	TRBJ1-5	TGTGCCAGCAGTGAAGTAACAGTTAGCAATCAGCCCCAGCATTTT	CASSEVTVSNQPQHF
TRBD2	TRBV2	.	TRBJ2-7	TGTGCCAGCGGCGATAGCGGGGCCTTTCCCTACGAGCAGTACTTC	CASGDSGAFPYEQYF
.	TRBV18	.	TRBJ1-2	TGTGCCAGCTCACCGGCGGGGGGTGAAGGCTACACCTTC	CASSPAGGEGYTF
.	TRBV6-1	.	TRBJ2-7	TGTGCCAGCTACGCAGTCCGCGCCCGCCCGGGGGAGCAGTACTTC	CASYAVRARPGEQYF
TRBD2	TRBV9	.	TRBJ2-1	TGTGCCAGCAGCGTAGACGCGGGGGGGTACAATGAGCAGTTCTTC	CASSVDAGGYNEQFF
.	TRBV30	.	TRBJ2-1	TGTGCCTGGAGTGCCTCCGGGGGTCAGGTTTTCTTC	CAWSASGGQVFF
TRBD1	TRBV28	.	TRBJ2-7	TGTGCCAGCAGTAGTCCGGGACAGGGCCCATACGAGCAGTACTTC	CASSSPGQGPYEQYF
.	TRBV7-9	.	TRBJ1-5	TGTGCCAGCAGCTCGCAGGGATCTAGTCAGCCCCAGCATTTT	CASSSQGSSQPQHF
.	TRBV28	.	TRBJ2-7	TGTGCCAGCGGACTACAGGGGAACGAGCAGTACTTC	CASGLQGNEQYF
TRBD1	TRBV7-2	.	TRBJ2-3	TGTGCCAGCGGACAGGACACAGATACGCAGTATTTT	CASGQDTDTQYF
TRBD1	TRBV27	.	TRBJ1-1	TGTGCCAGCAGTGGCACAGGGGCGACTGAAGCTTTCTTT	CASSGTGATEAFF
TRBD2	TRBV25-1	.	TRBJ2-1	TGTGCCAGCAGCCCCATGGGGGGGAACAATGAGCAGTTCTTC	CASSPMGGNNEQFF
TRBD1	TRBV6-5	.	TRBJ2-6	TGTGCCAGCAGTTCGCCAGGACAGGCGGGCTCGAGGGTCCTGACTTTC	CASSSPGQAGSRVLTF
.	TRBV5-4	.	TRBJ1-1	TGTGCCAGCGTGGGGACTGGGACTGAAGCTTTCTTT	CASVGTGTEAFF
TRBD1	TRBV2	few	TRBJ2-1	TGTGCCAGCAGACTAGGGACAGGGGGTGCCTACAATGAGCAGTTCTTC	CASRLGTGGAYNEQFF